These T cell receptor beta chains were read from a single sample in a study of regulatory T cells in long-lasting Graves disease. TCRdb passed the multiplex PCR reads through MiXCR, listing each CDR3 protein once. The table has fewer than 400,000 distinct CDR3 sequences, around 19% seen once. Sample: peripheral blood mononuclear cells (PBMCs), taken when the disease was refractory, from a patient treated with antithyroid drugs. These TCRs come from a female donor with Graves disease. Each CDR3 is given with its conserved first and last residue. The D gene is left open where the match is weak. The size entry is marked missing in some rows and otherwise reads once, few, many or a size class.

DNA | CDR3 | D | V | size | J
TGTGCCAGCAGCCTCTTGGCCGGACAGCCCCAGCATTTT | CASSLLAGQPQHF | . | TRBV7-2 | . | TRBJ1-5
TGTGCCAGCTCACCAGCCTTGAGCTCCTACGAGCAGTACTTC | CASSPALSSYEQYF | . | TRBV18 | many | TRBJ2-7
TGTGCCATCAGTGACAGGGTGAGCTCCTACGAGCAGTACTTC | CAISDRVSSYEQYF | . | TRBV10-3 | few | TRBJ2-7
TGTGCCAGCAGTGTCTCACAGGGGGGCTTCACTGAAGCTTTCTTT | CASSVSQGGFTEAFF | TRBD1 | TRBV2 | many | TRBJ1-1
TGTGCCAGCAGCCCGGATATAGGGCAGTCAACCTATGGCTACACCTTC | CASSPDIGQSTYGYTF | . | TRBV7-9 | few | TRBJ1-2
TGTGCCACCGGACAGGTTTTTTTTTACTCTGGGGCCAACGTCCTGACTTTC | CATGQVFFYSGANVLTF | TRBD1 | TRBV27 | . | TRBJ2-6
TGTGCCAGCAGGTATAGGGACTCCTACGTGCAGTACTTC | CASRYRDSYVQYF | . | TRBV6-9 | . | TRBJ2-7
TGCAGTGCTTGGACTAGCGGGGGCCAAGAGACCCAGTACTTC | CSAWTSGGQETQYF | TRBD2 | TRBV20-1 | . | TRBJ2-5
TGTGCCAGCAGCTTGAAAGGATTGGAGGTACACGAGCAGTACTTC | CASSLKGLEVHEQYF | . | TRBV5-6 | few | TRBJ2-7
TGTGCCAGCAGCTTTACCCGGTCACCCCTCCACTTT | CASSFTRSPLHF | . | TRBV11-2 | . | TRBJ1-6
TGTGCCAGCAGCCAAGTGGCAGCCCCTTCTAACTATGGCTACACCTTC | CASSQVAAPSNYGYTF | . | TRBV3-1 | . | TRBJ1-2
TGTGCCAGTACACCCGGGACTAGCGGGAAGAACACCGGGGAGCTGTTTTTT | CASTPGTSGKNTGELFF | TRBD2 | TRBV3-1 | . | TRBJ2-2
TGTGCCATCAGTCAGGGACAGGGAAACACAGATACGCAGTATTTT | CAISQGQGNTDTQYF | TRBD1 | TRBV10-3 | . | TRBJ2-3
TGTGCCAGTAGTAGGACTAGCGGAGTCGCCTACGAGCAGTACTTC | CASSRTSGVAYEQYF | TRBD2 | TRBV19 | . | TRBJ2-7
TGTGCCAGCAGTACCCGGGGGGTGCTTATTGGCTACACCTTC | CASSTRGVLIGYTF | . | TRBV2 | . | TRBJ1-2
TGTGCCAGCAGTTTAGGGCTAGCGGGGGGATACAATGAGCAGTTCTTC | CASSLGLAGGYNEQFF | TRBD2 | TRBV12-3/TRBV12-4 | many | TRBJ2-1
TGTGCCTGGGATCTAGTCGATGGCTACACCTTC | CAWDLVDGYTF | . | TRBV30 | many | TRBJ1-2
TGTGCCAGCAGCTTTCCCATCCCGGGACAGGGAGGGGACGAGCAGTACTTC | CASSFPIPGQGGDEQYF | TRBD1 | TRBV5-6 | few | TRBJ2-7
TGTGCCAGTAGTATGTTCCCTCCGTCCTTGAACACTGAAGCTTTCTTT | CASSMFPPSLNTEAFF | . | TRBV19 | many | TRBJ1-1
TGTGCCAGCAGCTTAGAAGGGGTTGGAAACATTCAGTACTTC | CASSLEGVGNIQYF | . | TRBV7-9 | . | TRBJ2-4
TGTGCCAGCAGTTACTCGACGGCTAACACTGAAGCTTTCTTT | CASSYSTANTEAFF | . | TRBV6-5 | many | TRBJ1-1
TGTGCCAGCAGTCCTTACACCGGGACGGTGAACACCGGGGAGCTGTTTTTT | CASSPYTGTVNTGELFF | . | TRBV12-3/TRBV12-4 | many | TRBJ2-2
TGTGCCAGCAGTGATTTCGCAGGATCCTACGAGCAGTACTTC | CASSDFAGSYEQYF | . | TRBV2 | many | TRBJ2-7
TGCAGTGCCAGGACTAGCGGGGCACTTGCTAGCTCCTACGAGCAGTACTTC | CSARTSGALASSYEQYF | TRBD2 | TRBV20-1 | . | TRBJ2-7
TGTGCCAGCAGCCGACAGGGCTACACCTTC | CASSRQGYTF | . | TRBV5-8 | many | TRBJ1-2
TGCAGTGCTAGAGTGGGGGCGCCTCGGGGCTACACCTTC | CSARVGAPRGYTF | . | TRBV20-1 | many | TRBJ1-2
TGTGCCAGCAGTTACTCGAACACGGGGGGCACTGAAGCTTTCTTT | CASSYSNTGGTEAFF | . | TRBV6-5 | many | TRBJ1-1
TGTGCCAGCAGCTTAGCTAGGACAGGGTTTGCAACTAATGAAAAACTGTTTTTT | CASSLARTGFATNEKLFF | TRBD1 | TRBV7-2 | many | TRBJ1-4
TGCGCCAGCAGCTTGGTGGAGGGCCCCTACACCGGGGAGCTGTTTTTT | CASSLVEGPYTGELFF | . | TRBV5-1 | . | TRBJ2-2
TGTGCCAGCAGTACCCGCGGGACAGTGACTGGAAACACCATATATTTT | CASSTRGTVTGNTIYF | TRBD1 | TRBV12-3/TRBV12-4 | . | TRBJ1-3
TGTGCCTGGAGTGTTTACCAGGGGGCTGGGCAAGAGACCCAGTACTTC | CAWSVYQGAGQETQYF | TRBD1 | TRBV30 | few | TRBJ2-5
TGTGCCAGCAGTTTATGGCCGGGACAGGGAAACGAGCAGTACTTC | CASSLWPGQGNEQYF | TRBD1 | TRBV28 | many | TRBJ2-7
TGTGCCATCAGTGAGGACAGGCTGATAAACACTGAAGCTTTCTTT | CAISEDRLINTEAFF | . | TRBV10-3 | many | TRBJ1-1
TGTGCCAGCAGTTTAAGAGGGGGCAGACATAGCAATCAGCCCCAGCATTTT | CASSLRGGRHSNQPQHF | TRBD1 | TRBV28 | many | TRBJ1-5
TGTGCCAGCTCTCGCCGCCGGGACAGGGCTGGAAACACCATATATTTT | CASSRRRDRAGNTIYF | TRBD1 | TRBV18 | few | TRBJ1-3
TGTGCCAGCAGTGAAAGGTACACTGAAGCTTTCTTT | CASSERYTEAFF | . | TRBV6-1 | . | TRBJ1-1
TGTGCCAGCAGTTACTCCGGCGGGGGAAATCAGCCCCAGCATTTT | CASSYSGGGNQPQHF | . | TRBV6-5 | many | TRBJ1-5
TGTGCCAGCAGGGTGGCCCGCGGCCACCCCTACGAGCAGTACTTC | CASRVARGHPYEQYF | . | TRBV28 | many | TRBJ2-7
TGTGCCAGCAGCAAACGGACAGGGGAAGGTGCTGAAGCTTTCTTT | CASSKRTGEGAEAFF | TRBD1 | TRBV14 | . | TRBJ1-1
TGTGCCAGCTCCCTTGAAGCCGGCGGTAATCAGCCCCAGCATTTT | CASSLEAGGNQPQHF | . | TRBV12-3/TRBV12-4 | . | TRBJ1-5
TGTGCCAGCAGTTACAATCCATGGACTAGCGGCTCCTACGAGCAGTACTTC | CASSYNPWTSGSYEQYF | TRBD2 | TRBV6-5 | . | TRBJ2-7
TGCGCCAGCAGCCAAGATGCACCCCACAGGGGGCTTTATGGCTACACCTTC | CASSQDAPHRGLYGYTF | TRBD1 | TRBV4-3 | . | TRBJ1-2
TGTGCCAGCAGTTCCTATCTGGGGGCTAACTATGGCTACACCTTC | CASSSYLGANYGYTF | . | TRBV6-5 | many | TRBJ1-2
TGTGCCAGCAGCTTAATAGCGGGGGGGAACACAGATACGCAGTATTTT | CASSLIAGGNTDTQYF | TRBD2 | TRBV7-2 | . | TRBJ2-3
TGTGCCAGTAGTATAATGGGGACAGCCAACAATGAGCAGTTCTTC | CASSIMGTANNEQFF | TRBD1 | TRBV19 | few | TRBJ2-1
TGTGCCAGCAGCTTCTTCGGGGGTGGTACTGAAGCTTTCTTT | CASSFFGGGTEAFF | . | TRBV11-2 | few | TRBJ1-1
TGTGCCAGCAGCCTCTTGTTGGGAGCGAACACTGAAGCTTTCTTT | CASSLLLGANTEAFF | . | TRBV7-2 | many | TRBJ1-1
TGTGCCAGCAGCTTAGGGCTTTCTGGGGCCAACGTCCTGACTTTC | CASSLGLSGANVLTF | . | TRBV7-2 | many | TRBJ2-6
TGTGCCAGCAGCCCTGGACGGTCTGGCTATGGCTACACCTTC | CASSPGRSGYGYTF | . | TRBV11-1 | many | TRBJ1-2
TGTGCCATCAGTGAAGGGCCCTCCAGGGCCTATCAGCCCCAGCATTTT | CAISEGPSRAYQPQHF | . | TRBV10-3 | . | TRBJ1-5
TGTGCCAGCAGTGTCGGCTCCGGATTATCACCCCTCCACTTT | CASSVGSGLSPLHF | . | TRBV25-1 | few | TRBJ1-6
TGTGCCAGCAGCCAAGGACCCACCTACGAGCAGTACTTC | CASSQGPTYEQYF | . | TRBV3-1 | . | TRBJ2-7
TGCAGCGTCAAGAGGGGACAGGAGGGTTCCTACGAGCAGTACTTC | CSVKRGQEGSYEQYF | TRBD1 | TRBV29-1 | many | TRBJ2-7